Listed below are T cell receptor beta chains from one sample, sequenced in a study of Ad26.COV2.S vaccination and SARS-CoV-2 variants. Sequenced by immunoSEQ multiplex PCR; TCRdb stores in-frame clones only, minus some. The table includes about 400,000 clones, roughly 90% detected once. This specimen consisted of peripheral blood, obtained in a trial of Ad26.COV2.S vaccine versus placebo. The source is a person aged 18 to 65 who received the Ad26.COV2.S COVID-19 vaccine or a placebo. The CDR3 runs from the conserved cysteine through the conserved F or W. D genes are given only for firm matches. Size is omitted from some rows. Given values are once, few, many or a class for expanded clones.

TGTGCCAGCAGTATAGCGGGAGGCGAGACCCAGTACTTC,CASSIAGGETQYF,-,TRBV12-3/TRBV12-4,TRBJ2-5,TRBD2
TGTGCCAGCACCCGGGACAACAATCAGCCCCAGCATTTT,CASTRDNNQPQHF,-,TRBV6-5,TRBJ1-5,-
TGCAGCGTTGAACGAGAACTAGCGGGACGGGAGCTGTTTTTT,CSVERELAGRELFF,-,TRBV29-1,TRBJ2-2,TRBD2
TGCAGCGTCTACAGAGGATACGAGCAGTACTTC,CSVYRGYEQYF,few,TRBV29-1,TRBJ2-7,-
TGTGCCAGCAGCATAGTAGCGGGCTCCTACAATGAGCAGTTCTTC,CASSIVAGSYNEQFF,-,TRBV7-2,TRBJ2-1,TRBD2
TGCGCCAGCAGTATAGACAGGGTCCAAGAGACCCAGTACTTC,CASSIDRVQETQYF,-,TRBV10-2,TRBJ2-5,TRBD1
TGTGCCAGTAGCCCCGACAGGGTTAGGAACATTCAGTACTTC,CASSPDRVRNIQYF,-,TRBV19,TRBJ2-4,TRBD1
TGTGCCAGCAGTGAAGACAGGGGAAGGGGTCAAGAGACCCAGTACTTC,CASSEDRGRGQETQYF,once,TRBV2,TRBJ2-5,TRBD1
TGTGCCAGCAGCTTATCAAGGGTGGCTAATGAAAAACTGTTTTTT,CASSLSRVANEKLFF,-,TRBV7-2,TRBJ1-4,-
TGTGCCAGCAGCCACCTATGGCGGAGGTCCGGGGAGCTGTTTTTT,CASSHLWRRSGELFF,-,TRBV3-1/TRBV3-2,TRBJ2-2,-
TGTGCCAGCAGCGCGACAGGGGGTCTGGGCAATGAGCAGTTCTTC,CASSATGGLGNEQFF,-,TRBV9,TRBJ2-1,TRBD1
TGCGCCAGCAGTTCGGGACAGAACTATGGCTACACCTTC,CASSSGQNYGYTF,-,TRBV5-1,TRBJ1-2,TRBD1
TGTGCCAGCAGTCGAAATGAAAAACTGTTTTTT,CASSRNEKLFF,-,TRBV6-6,TRBJ1-4,-
TGCAGCGTTGATGGCGGAGGCAATGAGCAGTTCTTC,CSVDGGGNEQFF,-,TRBV29-1,TRBJ2-1,-
TGTGCCAGCGGCCCGACAGGGGGGTCCTACGAGCAGTACTTC,CASGPTGGSYEQYF,-,TRBV7-2,TRBJ2-7,TRBD1
TGTGCCATCAAGGGAGGGGGCGAGGGTGAAGCTTTCTTT,CAIKGGGEGEAFF,-,TRBV7-9,TRBJ1-1,TRBD1
TGTGCCACCAGCCCCCGACAGGGATGGAACACTGAAGCTTTCTTT,CATSPRQGWNTEAFF,-,TRBV15,TRBJ1-1,TRBD1
TGTGCCAGCAGTCCAGAGCGGGAGGGCACCGGGGAGCTGTTTTTT,CASSPEREGTGELFF,-,TRBV2,TRBJ2-2,TRBD2
TGTGCCAGCAGCCGGGACTCCTGGGGCGAGCAGTACTTC,CASSRDSWGEQYF,-,TRBV11-3,TRBJ2-7,-
TGTGCCAGCAGCGCGCGGGACAGGGGATGGGATACGCAGTATTTT,CASSARDRGWDTQYF,few,TRBV9,TRBJ2-3,TRBD1
TGTGCCAGCAGCGCCGGGACTAGCGCTTACAATGAGCAGTTCTTC,CASSAGTSAYNEQFF,-,TRBV2,TRBJ2-1,TRBD2
TGTGCCAGCAGCCCTCGGACTAGTTTCAGTGAGCAGTTCTTC,CASSPRTSFSEQFF,-,TRBV3-1/TRBV3-2,TRBJ2-1,TRBD2
TGTGCCAGCAGCTTGGCCATGGGGAACACTGAAGCTTTCTTT,CASSLAMGNTEAFF,-,TRBV5-6,TRBJ1-1,-
TGTGCCAGCAGTTACTCCCGGGGTCAGCAGTTCTTC,CASSYSRGQQFF,-,TRBV6-2/TRBV6-3,TRBJ2-1,-
TGTGCCAGCACCGGGGTTAGCAATCAGCCCCAGCATTTT,CASTGVSNQPQHF,-,TRBV2,TRBJ1-5,-
TGTGCCAGCAAACCCATAAGTAAGGGGGAGACCCAGTACTTC,CASKPISKGETQYF,once,TRBV18,TRBJ2-5,-
TGTGCCAGCAGTTTCGGACCCACCAGGAGGGCTTTCTTT,CASSFGPTRRAFF,-,TRBV28,TRBJ1-1,-
TGTGCCAGCACCCGACAGGGAGATCAGCCCCAGCATTTT,CASTRQGDQPQHF,-,TRBV6-5,TRBJ1-5,TRBD1
TGTGCCAGCACGGGGGGCCCTAATGAAAAACTGTTTTTT,CASTGGPNEKLFF,-,TRBV6-5,TRBJ1-4,-